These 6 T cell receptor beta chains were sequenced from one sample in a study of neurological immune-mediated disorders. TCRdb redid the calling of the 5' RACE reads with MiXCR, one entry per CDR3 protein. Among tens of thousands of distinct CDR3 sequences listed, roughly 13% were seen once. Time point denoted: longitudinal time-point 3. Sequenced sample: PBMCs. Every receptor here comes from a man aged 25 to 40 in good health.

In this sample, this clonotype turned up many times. The CDR3 reads CASSEGRDNEQFF. The DNA for the CDR3 is TGTGCCAGCAGTGAAGGGCGGGACAATGAGCAGTTCTTC. This chain joins TRBV6-1 and TRBJ2-1; D perhaps matches TRBD2 (5 bases). The V and J ends lost 1 base and 5 bases respectively, with 6 bases between them. Germline CDR1 MNHNS, CDR2 SASEGT. This CDR3 is built from 13 residues.

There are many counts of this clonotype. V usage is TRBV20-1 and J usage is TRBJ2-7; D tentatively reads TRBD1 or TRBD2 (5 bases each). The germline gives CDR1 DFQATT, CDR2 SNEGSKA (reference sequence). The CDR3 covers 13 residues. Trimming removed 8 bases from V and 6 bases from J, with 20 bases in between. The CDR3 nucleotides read TGCAGTACCGGGGCAGGAGGCTCCACCGAGCAGTACTTC. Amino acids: CSTGAGGSTEQYF.

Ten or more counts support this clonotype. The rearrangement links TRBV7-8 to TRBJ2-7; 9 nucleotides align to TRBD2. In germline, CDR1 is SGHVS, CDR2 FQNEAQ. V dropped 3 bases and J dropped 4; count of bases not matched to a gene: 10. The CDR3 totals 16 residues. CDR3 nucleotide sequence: TGTGCCAGCAGCTTCGGCCCTGCGGGAGGGGAATACGAGCAGTACTTC. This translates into CASSFGPAGGEYEQYF.

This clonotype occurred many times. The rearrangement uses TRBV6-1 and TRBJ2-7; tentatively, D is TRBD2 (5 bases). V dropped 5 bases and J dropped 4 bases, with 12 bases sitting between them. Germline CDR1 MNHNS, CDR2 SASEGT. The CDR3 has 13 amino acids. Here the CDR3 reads CASSRWTAYEQYF. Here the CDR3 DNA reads TGTGCCAGCAGTCGATGGACTGCATACGAGCAGTACTTC.

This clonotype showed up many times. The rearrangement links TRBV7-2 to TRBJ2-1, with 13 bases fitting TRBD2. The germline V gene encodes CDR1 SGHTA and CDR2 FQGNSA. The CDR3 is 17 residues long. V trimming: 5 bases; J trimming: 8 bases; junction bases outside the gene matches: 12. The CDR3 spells CASSVTGTSGISDEQFF. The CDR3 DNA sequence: TGTGCCAGCAGCGTGACCGGGACTAGCGGGATTTCTGATGAGCAGTTCTTC.

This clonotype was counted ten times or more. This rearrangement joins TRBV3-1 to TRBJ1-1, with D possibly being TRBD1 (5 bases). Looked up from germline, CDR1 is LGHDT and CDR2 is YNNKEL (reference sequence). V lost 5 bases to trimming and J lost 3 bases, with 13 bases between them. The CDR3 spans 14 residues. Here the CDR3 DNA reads TGTGCCAGCAGCTCCCGGTGGGGGGACACTGAAGCTTTCTTT. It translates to CASSSRWGDTEAFF.